The 8 T cell receptor beta chains below all came from one sample that was sequenced in a study of cytomegalovirus exposure and HLA in healthy donors. In the PCR, 60 Vbeta and 13 Jbeta primers were used. Repertoires were generated with immunoSEQ multiplex PCR, while TCRdb's copy carries only in-frame clones and drops some. The data contain 110,000 to 150,000 clones, roughly 70% of them seen just once; the ten biggest clones take up around 4.2%. The sample consisted of PBMCs. The receptors come from a man in his 60s in good health and CMV-seronegative.

The rearrangement uses TRBV30 and TRBJ1-2; D is perhaps TRBD1 (5 bases). This CDR3 is 14 amino acids long. Germline loops: CDR1 GTSNPN, CDR2 SVGIG (reference sequence). Trimming left V 2 bases short and J 8 bases short, with 18 bases between. This chain's CDR3 is CAWSNPGREGGYTF. In DNA, the CDR3 is TGTGCCTGGAGTAATCCTGGCAGGGAGGGGGGCTACACCTTC. Based on the CDR3 plus reference TRBV30 and TRBJ1-2, the full variable domain is SQTIHQWPATLVQPVGSPLSLECTVEGTSNPNLYWYRQAAGRGLQLLFYSVGIGQISSEVPQNLSASRPQDRQFILSSKKLLLSDSGFYLCAWSNPGREGGYTFGSGTRLTVV.

The chain couples TRBV29-1 to TRBJ1-1; D is uncertain. V lost 4 bases to trimming and J lost 1 base, with 7 bases between them. The CDR3 covers 12 residues. The V gene's germline CDR1 is SQVTM and CDR2 ANQGSEA. CDR3 loop: CSVVGENTEAFF. The CDR3 nucleotides read TGCAGCGTTGTCGGGGAGAACACTGAAGCTTTCTTT.

The chain uses TRBV5-1 and TRBJ1-2, with TRBD1 as a possible D gene (5 bases). The V and J ends lost 0 bases and 6 bases respectively, with 12 bases between them. From germline, CDR1 is SGHRS and CDR2 YFSETQ. This CDR3 region has 14 residues. CDR3 coding DNA: TGCGCCAGCAGCTTGGACGGGGCGGGAGATGGCTACACCTTC. It specifies CASSLDGAGDGYTF.

The table lists this clone with a few counts. V usage is TRBV19 and J usage is TRBJ2-3; 10 bases are a match to TRBD2. Germline lookup yields CDR1 LNHDA and CDR2 SQIVND (reference sequence). V lost 3 bases, J lost 7 bases, and 7 bases stayed unmatched. The CDR3 is 15 residues long. The CDR3 loop is CASSMSLAGANTQYF. In DNA, the CDR3 is TGTGCCAGTAGTATGAGTCTAGCGGGAGCAAATACGCAGTATTTT. The full variable domain, with the rest looked up from reference TRBV19 and TRBJ2-3, is DGGITQSPKYLFRKEGQNVTLSCEQNLNHDAMYWYRQDPGQGLRLIYYSQIVNDFQKGDIAEGYSVSREKKESFPLTVTSAQKNPTAFYLCASSMSLAGANTQYFGPGTRLTVL.

V and J are TRBV14 and TRBJ2-1; 11 bases line up with TRBD2. The CDR3 consists of 16 residues. Germline CDR1 reads SGHDN; CDR2 reads FVKESK. With 2 bases clipped from V and 5 bases from J, the junction kept 5 bases outside the gene matches. As DNA, the CDR3 is TGTGCCAGCAGCCAACCGGGACTAGCGGTAAACAATGAGCAGTTCTTC. Protein: CASSQPGLAVNNEQFF.

The chain has TRBV7-8 and TRBJ1-5; D might be TRBD1 (5 bases). The V and J ends lost 3 bases and 6 bases respectively, with 9 bases between them. This CDR3 region has 13 residues. In germline, CDR1 is SGHVS, CDR2 FQNEAQ. The DNA of the CDR3 is TGTGCCAGCAGCTTGGGGGGGGGTCAGCCCCAGCATTTT. Translation gives CASSLGGGQPQHF.

The chain uses TRBV4-2 and TRBJ1-3; D call uncertain. In germline, CDR1 is LGHNA, CDR2 YNFKEQ. CDR3 length equals 16 residues. V lost 0 bases and J 0 bases, leaving 9 bases between the germline ends. CDR3 in amino acids: CASSQDLDFSGNTIYF. The CDR3 DNA follows: TGTGCCAGCAGCCAAGATTTAGACTTCTCTGGAAACACCATATATTTT.

The V and J genes are TRBV27 and TRBJ2-7, with 9 bases that match TRBD2. The trim removed 0 bases at V and 0 bases at J, leaving 3 bases unmatched. This CDR3 is 16 amino acids long. Germline CDR1 and CDR2: MNHEY and SMNVEV (reference sequence). CDR3 loop: CASSLSLAGSSYEQYF. CDR3 in DNA: TGTGCCAGCAGTTTATCTCTAGCGGGGAGCTCCTACGAGCAGTACTTC.